This T cell receptor beta chain was identified during a study of T cell repertoires in cytomegalovirus infection. Each CDR3 protein gets one entry after TCRdb re-called the reads with MiXCR. The table includes hundreds of thousands of distinct CDR3 sequences, about 33% detected once. In its sample, this clonotype was seen a few times. Its target is unknown. V dropped 4 bases and J dropped 4 bases, with 17 bases sitting between them. The CDR3 is 16 residues long. The germline CDR1 and CDR2 sequences are SGHVS and FQNEAQ. The sequence came from a human donor in good health (CMV status not recorded). Some clones in this sample may be carry-over from other donors' samples. The rearrangement uses TRBV7-8 and TRBJ1-5, with D maybe TRBD1 (6 bases). The source was cultured PBMCs, collected from culture after CMV antigen stimulation. Here the CDR3 reads CASSSRAGDENQPQHF. Written as DNA, the CDR3 is TGTGCCAGCAGCTCAAGGGCAGGGGACGAAAATCAGCCCCAGCATTTT.